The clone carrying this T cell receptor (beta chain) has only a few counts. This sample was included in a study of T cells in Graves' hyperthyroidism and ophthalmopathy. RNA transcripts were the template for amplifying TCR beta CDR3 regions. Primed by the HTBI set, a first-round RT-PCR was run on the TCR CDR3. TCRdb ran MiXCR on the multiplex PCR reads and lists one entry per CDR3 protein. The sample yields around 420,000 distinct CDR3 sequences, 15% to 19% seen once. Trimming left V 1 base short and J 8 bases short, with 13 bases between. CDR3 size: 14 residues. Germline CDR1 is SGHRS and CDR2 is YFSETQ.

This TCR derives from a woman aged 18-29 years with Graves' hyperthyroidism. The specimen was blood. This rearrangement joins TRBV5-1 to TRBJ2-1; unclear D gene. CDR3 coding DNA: TGCGCCAGCAGCTTGAATGGCTATTTGGATGAGCAGTTCTTC. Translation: CASSLNGYLDEQFF.